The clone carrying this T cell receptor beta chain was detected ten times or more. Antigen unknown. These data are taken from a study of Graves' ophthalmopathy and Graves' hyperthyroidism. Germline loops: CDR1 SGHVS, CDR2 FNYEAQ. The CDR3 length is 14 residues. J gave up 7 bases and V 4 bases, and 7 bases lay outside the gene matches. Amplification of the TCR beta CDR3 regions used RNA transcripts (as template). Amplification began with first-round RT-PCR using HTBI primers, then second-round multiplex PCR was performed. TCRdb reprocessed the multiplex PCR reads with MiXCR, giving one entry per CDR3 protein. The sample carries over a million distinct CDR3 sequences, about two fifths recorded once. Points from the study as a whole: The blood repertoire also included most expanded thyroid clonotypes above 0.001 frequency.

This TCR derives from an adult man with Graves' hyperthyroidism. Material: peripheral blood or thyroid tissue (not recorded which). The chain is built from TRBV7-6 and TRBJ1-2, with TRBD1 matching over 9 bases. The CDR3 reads CASSSGTGIGGYTF. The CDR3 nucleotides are TGTGCCAGCAGCTCCGGGACAGGGATCGGTGGCTACACCTTC. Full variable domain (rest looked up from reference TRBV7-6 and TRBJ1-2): GAGVSQSPRYKVTKRGQDVALRCDPISGHVSLYWYRQALGQGPEFLTYFNYEAQQDKSGLPNDRFSAERPEGSISTLTIQRTEQRDSAMYRCASSSGTGIGGYTFGSGTRLTVV.